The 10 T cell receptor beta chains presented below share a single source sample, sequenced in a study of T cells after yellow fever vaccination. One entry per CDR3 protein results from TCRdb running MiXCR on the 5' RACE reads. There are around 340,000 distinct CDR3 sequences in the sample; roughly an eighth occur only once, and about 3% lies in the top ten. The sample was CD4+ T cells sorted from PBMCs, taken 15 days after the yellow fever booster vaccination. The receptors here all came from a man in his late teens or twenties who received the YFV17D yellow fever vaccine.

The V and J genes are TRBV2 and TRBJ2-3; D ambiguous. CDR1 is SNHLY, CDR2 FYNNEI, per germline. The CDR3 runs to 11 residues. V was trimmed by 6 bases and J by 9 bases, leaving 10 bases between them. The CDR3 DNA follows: TGTGCCAGCAGGGTCTCGATAACGCAGTATTTT. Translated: CASRVSITQYF.

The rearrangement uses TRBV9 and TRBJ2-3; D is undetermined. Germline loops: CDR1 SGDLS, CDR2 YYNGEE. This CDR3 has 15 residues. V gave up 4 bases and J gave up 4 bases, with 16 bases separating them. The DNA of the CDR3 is TGTGCCAGCAGCTCCAGCTTTGAGACCGCAGATACGCAGTATTTT. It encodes CASSSSFETADTQYF.

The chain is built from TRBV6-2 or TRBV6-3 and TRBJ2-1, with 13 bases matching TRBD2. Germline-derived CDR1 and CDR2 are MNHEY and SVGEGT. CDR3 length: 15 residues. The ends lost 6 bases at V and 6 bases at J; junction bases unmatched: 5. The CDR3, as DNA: TGTGCCAGCAGATCACTAGCGGGGGGGCGCAATGAGCAGTTCTTC. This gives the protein CASRSLAGGRNEQFF.

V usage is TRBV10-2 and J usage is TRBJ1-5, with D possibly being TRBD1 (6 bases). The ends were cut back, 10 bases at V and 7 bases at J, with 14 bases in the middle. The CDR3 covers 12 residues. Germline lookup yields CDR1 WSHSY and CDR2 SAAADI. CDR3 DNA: TGCGCCAACGGACAGAATAGCCAGCCCCAGCATTTT. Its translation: CANGQNSQPQHF.

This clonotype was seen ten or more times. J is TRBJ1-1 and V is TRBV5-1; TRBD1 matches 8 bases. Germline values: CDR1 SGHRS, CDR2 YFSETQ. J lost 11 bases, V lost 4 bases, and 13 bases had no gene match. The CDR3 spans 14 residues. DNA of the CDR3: TGCGCCAGCAGCGTGGATGGGACAGGAGGTTCGGCTTTCTTT. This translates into CASSVDGTGGSAFF.

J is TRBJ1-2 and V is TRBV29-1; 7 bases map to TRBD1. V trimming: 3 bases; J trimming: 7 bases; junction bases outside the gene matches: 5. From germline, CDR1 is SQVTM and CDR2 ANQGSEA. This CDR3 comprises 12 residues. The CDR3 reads CSVDEGAGGYTF. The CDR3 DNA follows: TGCAGCGTTGACGAGGGGGCGGGTGGCTACACCTTC.

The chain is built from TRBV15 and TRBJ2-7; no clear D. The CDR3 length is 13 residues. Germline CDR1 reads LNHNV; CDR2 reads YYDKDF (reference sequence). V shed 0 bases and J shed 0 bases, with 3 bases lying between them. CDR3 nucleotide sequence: TGTGCCACCAGCAGAGAGGGCTCCTACGAGCAGTACGTC. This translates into CATSREGSYEQYV.

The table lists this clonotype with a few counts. The CDR3 loop reads CAISEYRDNEQYV. The CDR3 nucleotides are TGTGCCATCAGTGAGTATAGGGACAACGAGCAGTACGTC. V is TRBV10-3 and J is TRBJ2-7; D might be TRBD1 (6 bases). Germline V gives CDR1 ENHRY, CDR2 SYGVKD. CDR3 length equals 13 residues. Trimming cost V 1 base and J 5 bases, with 9 bases left between them.

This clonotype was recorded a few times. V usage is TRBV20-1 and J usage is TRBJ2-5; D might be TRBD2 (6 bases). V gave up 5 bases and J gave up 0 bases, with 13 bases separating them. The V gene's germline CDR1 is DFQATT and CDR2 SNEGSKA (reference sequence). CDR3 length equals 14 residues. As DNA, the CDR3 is TGCAGTGCTGCCCGGGACTCGTACCAAGAGACCCAGTACTTC. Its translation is CSAARDSYQETQYF.

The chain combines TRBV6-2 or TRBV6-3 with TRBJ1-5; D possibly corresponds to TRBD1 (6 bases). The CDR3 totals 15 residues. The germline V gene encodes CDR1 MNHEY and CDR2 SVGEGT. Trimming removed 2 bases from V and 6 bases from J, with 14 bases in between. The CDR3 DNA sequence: TGTGCCAGCAGTTACGGGCGGGGGGGCGGTCAGCCCCAGCATTTT. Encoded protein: CASSYGRGGGQPQHF.